These 22 T cell receptor beta chains were sequenced from one sample in a study of T cells after yellow fever vaccination. TCRdb re-called the 5' RACE reads through MiXCR, storing one row per CDR3 protein. The sample lists approximately 93,000 distinct CDR3 sequences; under 6.5% were seen once. Sequenced here: CD8+ T cells sorted from PBMCs, sampled 10 days after the yellow fever booster vaccination. All receptors derive from a man aged 18 to 29 who received the YFV17D yellow fever vaccine.

Only a few counts were recorded for this clonotype. The chain joins TRBV23-1 to TRBJ2-3, with unresolved D. TRBV23-1 is filed as an ORF, its function uncertain. V lost 2 bases to trimming and J lost 0 bases, with 9 bases between them. The length of the CDR3 is 15 residues. In nucleotides, the CDR3 is TGCGCCAGCAGTCAAAAGCAGGAAAGCACAGATACGCAGTATTTT. This codes for CASSQKQESTDTQYF.

The chain recombines TRBV12-5 with TRBJ1-1, with D uncertain. The CDR3 has 14 amino acids. The V gene lost 1 base and the J gene lost 4 bases, with 10 bases spanning the gap. Per the germline V gene, CDR1 is LGHNT and CDR2 is FRNRAP. CDR3: CASGLGPGGTEAFF. CDR3 DNA: TGTGCTAGTGGTTTGGGCCCCGGCGGCACTGAAGCTTTCTTT.

This clonotype was seen a few times. The rearrangement links TRBV25-1 to TRBJ2-7; D unclear. CDR3 size: 11 residues. Trimming pared 4 bases from V and 6 bases from J, leaving 7 bases between. Germline values: CDR1 MGHDK, CDR2 SYGVNS. The CDR3 loop is CASSVGREQYF. The CDR3 nucleotides read TGTGCCAGCAGTGTAGGGCGCGAGCAGTACTTC.

This clonotype was counted ten times or more. This rearrangement joins TRBV6-2 or TRBV6-3 to TRBJ1-5, with TRBD1 matching 7 bases. The CDR3 runs 16 residues. Per germline, CDR1 MNHEY and CDR2 SVGEGT. V dropped 2 bases and J dropped 6; count of bases not matched to a gene: 10. The CDR3 sequence: CASSYPTGMGGQPQHF. CDR3 DNA: TGTGCCAGCAGTTACCCGACAGGGATGGGCGGTCAGCCCCAGCATTTT.

This clonotype showed up just a few times. The rearrangement uses TRBV21-1 and TRBJ1-1; the D call TRBD1 from the table was never checked on the DNA. TRBV21-1 is a known pseudogene. The CDR3 has 16 residues. Written as DNA, the CDR3 is TGTGCCAGCAGCAGACCTCCCGGGACAATGAACACTGAAGCTTTCTTT. As protein: CASSRPPGTMNTEAFF.

The gene calls are TRBV6-5 and TRBJ1-1; no reliable D call. Trimming left V 6 bases short and J 0 bases short, with 8 bases between. This CDR3 comprises 13 residues. Germline values: CDR1 MNHEY, CDR2 SVGAGI. CDR3 sequence reads: CASSTNLNTEAFF. The CDR3 region has the DNA TGTGCCAGCAGCACCAACTTGAACACTGAAGCTTTCTTT.

This clonotype appeared many times. J is TRBJ2-4 and V is TRBV11-2; TRBD1 aligns across 7 bases. The length of the CDR3 is 16 residues. V dropped 7 bases and J dropped 0; count of bases not matched to a gene: 9. The germline CDR1 and CDR2 sequences are SGHAT and FQNNGV. The CDR3 sequence is CASNRDSLLAKNIQYF. The CDR3 DNA follows: TGTGCCAGCAACCGGGACAGCCTATTAGCCAAAAACATTCAGTACTTC.

This clonotype was counted many times. This chain links TRBV4-3 with TRBJ1-3; weak D call: TRBD1 (5 bases). This CDR3 is built from 15 residues. CDR1 and CDR2 (germline): LGHNA, YSLEER. Deletions cut 0 bases from V and 3 bases from J, with 9 bases between. The CDR3 DNA reads TGCGCCAGCAGCCAAGATGGGGCGGATGGAAACACCATATATTTT. It is translated as CASSQDGADGNTIYF.

J is TRBJ2-7 and V is TRBV27; D is perhaps TRBD2 (6 bases). The germline V gene has CDR1 MNHEY and CDR2 SMNVEV (reference sequence). V lost 0 bases, J lost 3 bases, and 6 bases lay in between. The CDR3 contains 13 residues. CDR3: CASSLSRGYEQYV. In nucleotides, the CDR3 is TGTGCCAGCAGTTTATCGCGGGGCTACGAGCAGTACGTC.

This clonotype has just a few counts. The rearrangement links TRBV4-1 to TRBJ1-2; perhaps TRBD1 as D (5 bases). The V and J ends lost 1 base and 3 bases respectively, with 12 bases between them. The CDR3 has 15 amino acids. Germline CDR1 reads MGHRA; CDR2 reads YSYEKL. The CDR3 nucleotides read TGCGCCAGCAGCCAAGTTTACAGGATAGACTATGGCTACACCTTC. Its translation: CASSQVYRIDYGYTF.

The rearrangement links TRBV12-3 or TRBV12-4 to TRBJ1-2; 7 bases are a match to TRBD1. This CDR3 has 17 residues. The junction had 21 bases not matched to a gene; V was cut back by 6 bases and J by 8 bases. The CDR3: CASSIRDRLPLLFGYTF. For the CDR3, the DNA is TGTGCCAGCAGCATCCGGGACAGACTACCCCTCCTTTTCGGCTACACCTTC.

This clonotype was seen more than once but under ten times. The genes are TRBV5-6 and TRBJ2-7, with TRBD2 as a possible D gene (5 bases). Germline V gene data show CDR1 as SGHDT and CDR2 as YYEEEE. V was pared by 7 bases and J by 6 bases, with 8 bases between. CDR3 length equals 10 residues. The CDR3 DNA is TGTGCCAGCGAGGGAAGCGAGCAGTACTTC. Protein: CASEGSEQYF. The full variable domain, rest sourced from reference TRBV5-6 and TRBJ2-7, is DAGVTQSPTHLIKTRGQQVTLRCSPKSGHDTVSWYQQALGQGPQFIFQYYEEEERQRGNFPDRFSGHQFPNYSSELNVNALLLGDSALYLCASEGSEQYFGPGTRLTVT.

The chain combines TRBV19 with TRBJ1-5, with TRBD1 as a possible D gene (6 bases). The CDR3 is 14 amino acids. Trimming cost V 9 bases and J 6 bases, with 18 bases left between them. Per the germline V gene, CDR1 is LNHDA and CDR2 is SQIVND (reference sequence). The CDR3 region is CASRPGGGGQPQHF. The DNA of the CDR3 is TGTGCCAGCCGACCGGGGGGAGGGGGTCAGCCCCAGCATTTT.

The V and J genes are TRBV27 and TRBJ2-3, with D unclear. CDR3 length: 10 amino acids. The V end lost 8 bases, the J end lost 5 bases, and 5 bases lay between the germline ends. The germline V gene encodes CDR1 MNHEY and CDR2 SMNVEV (reference sequence). As DNA, the CDR3 is TGTGCCAGCGGCAAAGATACGCAGTATTTT. It specifies CASGKDTQYF.

The rearrangement links TRBV6-1 to TRBJ2-3; TRBD2 aligns across 7 bases. The CDR3 runs to 16 residues. CDR1 and CDR2 from the germline V gene are MNHNS and SASEGT. Trimming took 7 bases from V and 9 from J; bases not matched to a gene: 19. CDR3 bases: TGTGCCAGCAAAAAGATCATCGGGAGGCCCAGAATCACGCAGTATTTT. Its protein is CASKKIIGRPRITQYF.

The sample holds a few counts of this clonotype. This chain joins TRBV30 and TRBJ1-2; no firm D call. Germline CDR1 GTSNPN, CDR2 SVGIG (reference sequence). V lost 1 base and J lost 4, with 10 bases in between. The CDR3 extends over 13 amino acids. The CDR3 DNA follows: TGTGCCTGGAGTGAGGCAGGAAGCTATGGCTACACCTTC. It encodes CAWSEAGSYGYTF.

The table lists this clonotype with many counts. V is TRBV20-1 and J is TRBJ2-5; 8 nucleotides match TRBD2. CDR1 and CDR2 (germline): DFQATT, SNEGSKA (reference sequence). The ends lost 5 bases at V and 7 bases at J; junction bases unmatched: 9. The CDR3 consists of 13 residues. The CDR3 is CSAATSAEATQYF. The CDR3 coding sequence is TGCAGTGCTGCGACTAGCGCGGAAGCGACCCAGTACTTC.

This clonotype was recorded many times. The chain combines TRBV29-1 with TRBJ2-5; TRBD1 is a possible D gene (6 bases). The CDR3 runs to 13 residues. Trimming shortened V by 6 bases and J by 1 base, and 12 bases separated the two germline ends. Germline values: CDR1 SQVTM, CDR2 ANQGSEA. The CDR3 here is CSVDSNVQETQYF. In nucleotides, the CDR3 is TGCAGCGTGGACAGCAACGTCCAAGAGACCCAGTACTTC.

The J gene is TRBJ2-3, the V gene TRBV7-2, with 12 bases that match TRBD2. The CDR3 spans 18 residues. The V and J ends lost 5 bases and 5 bases, in that order; junction bases with no gene match: 14. Germline-derived CDR1 and CDR2 are SGHTA and FQGNSA. CDR3 nucleotide sequence: TGTGCCAGCAGCGTTCCCGGGACTAGCGGGTTATATGGAGATACGCAGTATTTT. The encoded protein is CASSVPGTSGLYGDTQYF.

This chain uses TRBV4-3 with TRBJ2-3; TRBD2 is a possible D gene (7 bases). Deletions cut 0 bases from V and 6 bases from J, with 22 bases between. The CDR3 spans 18 residues. The V gene's germline CDR1 is LGHNA and CDR2 YSLEER. This CDR3 is CASSQERIGGGVRDTQYF. The DNA of the CDR3 is TGCGCCAGCAGCCAAGAGAGGATAGGCGGGGGCGTCCGGGATACGCAGTATTTT.

This clonotype occurred many times. The chain links TRBV7-9 to TRBJ2-7; D is undetermined. Germline CDR1 is SEHNR and CDR2 is FQNEAQ (reference sequence). This CDR3 region has 12 residues. V was shortened by 0 bases and J by 5 bases, with 5 bases between the two germline ends. CDR3 DNA: TGTGCCAGCAGCTTAGCTTCCCACGAGCAGTACTTC. Translated: CASSLASHEQYF.

This clonotype was counted a few times. This chain links TRBV6-5 with TRBJ2-7; TRBD2 might be the D (7 bases). Germline lookup yields CDR1 MNHEY and CDR2 SVGAGI. This CDR3 comprises 14 residues. The V end lost 2 bases, the J end lost 2 bases, and 10 bases lay between the germline ends. The CDR3 spells CASSYGGDTYEQYF. The CDR3 DNA follows: TGTGCCAGCAGTTACGGGGGGGACACCTACGAGCAGTACTTC.